These 16 T cell receptor beta chains were all obtained from the same sample, sequenced in a study of cytomegalovirus exposure and HLA in healthy donors. 60 Vbeta and 13 Jbeta primers were used in PCR. The protocol was immunoSEQ multiplex PCR, while the TCRdb copy is restricted to in-frame clones and leaves out a portion. The sample shows 150,000 to 200,000 clones, about three quarters of them seen only once. The source material was PBMCs. These receptors all come from a woman in her forties or fifties in good health and CMV-seropositive.

This clone was detected only a few times. V and J are TRBV19 and TRBJ1-1; 7 bases agree with TRBD1. J lost 1 base, V lost 0 bases, and 2 bases had no gene match. The CDR3 contains 15 residues. Germline lookup yields CDR1 LNHDA and CDR2 SQIVND (reference sequence). The CDR3 coding sequence is TGTGCCAGTAGTATAGAGGGACAGCCGAACACTGAAGCTTTCTTT. It specifies CASSIEGQPNTEAFF.

This clone has a single count. V is TRBV9 and J is TRBJ1-2, with 9 nucleotides matching TRBD1. Germline V gene sequence: CDR1 SGDLS, CDR2 YYNGEE. V trimming: 4 bases; J trimming: 4 bases; junction bases outside the gene matches: 14. CDR3 size: 17 residues. The CDR3 reads CASSPRDRDGSLYGYTF. In nucleotides, the CDR3 is TGTGCCAGCAGCCCCCGGGACAGGGACGGATCTCTCTATGGCTACACCTTC.

The chain's CDR3 is CASSSYGEQYF. CDR3 sequence (DNA): TGTGCCAGCAGCTCATACGGCGAGCAGTACTTC. This chain uses TRBV7-9 with TRBJ2-7; D is ambiguous. The CDR3 is made up of 11 amino acids. Germline V gene data show CDR1 as SEHNR and CDR2 as FQNEAQ (reference sequence). V lost 4 bases to trimming and J lost 6 bases, with 7 bases between them.

The chain combines TRBV10-1 with TRBJ1-6, with no clear D. Trimming took off 6 bases at V and 10 bases at J, with 28 bases between the two ends. The CDR3 covers 18 residues. CDR1 and CDR2 (germline): WNHNN, SYGVQD (reference sequence). In DNA form, the CDR3 reads TGCGCCAGCAGGCGGAAACCTTCTTCACCGACTAGAGGGTCACCCCTCCACTTT. Encoded protein: CASRRKPSSPTRGSPLHF.

V gene TRBV4-1 combines with J gene TRBJ2-1, with a tentative D call TRBD2 (6 bases). The CDR3 contains 18 residues. CDR1 and CDR2 (germline): MGHRA, YSYEKL. V was trimmed by 0 bases and J by 2 bases, leaving 17 bases between them. The CDR3 is CASSQDSGGTFAYNEQFF. CDR3 nucleotide sequence: TGCGCCAGCAGCCAAGATTCGGGCGGGACCTTCGCCTACAATGAGCAGTTCTTC.

The chain uses TRBV28 and TRBJ2-7, with D possibly being TRBD2 (5 bases). The CDR3 runs to 16 residues. Germline lookup yields CDR1 MDHEN and CDR2 SYDVKM. The V gene lost 6 bases and the J gene lost 2 bases, with 20 bases spanning the gap. Written as DNA, the CDR3 is TGTGCCAGCAGGTCCCCGGGATCCCATGACCCCTACGAGCAGTACTTC. It encodes CASRSPGSHDPYEQYF.

This chain links TRBV14 with TRBJ1-1; D is undetermined. The ends were cut back, 4 bases at V and 4 bases at J, with 4 bases in the middle. Germline-derived CDR1 and CDR2 are SGHDN and FVKESK. CDR3 size: 11 residues. The CDR3 region is CASSPLTEAFF. The CDR3, as DNA: TGTGCCAGCAGCCCCCTCACTGAAGCTTTCTTT. The whole variable domain, filled in from reference TRBV14 and TRBJ1-1, reads EAGVTQFPSHSVIEKGQTVTLRCDPISGHDNLYWYRRVMGKEIKFLLHFVKESKQDESGMPNNRFLAERTGGTYSTLKVQPAELEDSGVYFCASSPLTEAFFGQGTRLTVV.

This clone was seen more than once but under ten times. The chain's CDR3 is CASSLTGNSTGELFF. CDR3 nucleotides: TGCGCCAGCAGTTTGACAGGGAACAGCACCGGGGAGCTGTTTTTT. V usage is TRBV10-1 and J usage is TRBJ2-2; 7 bases align to TRBD1. The CDR3 extends over 15 amino acids. Germline loops: CDR1 WNHNN, CDR2 SYGVQD (reference sequence). Germline trimming cut 5 bases from V and 4 bases from J; bases unmatched to any gene: 7.

This clone has just a few counts. The CDR3 DNA reads TGTGCCAGCAGCCTTACTAGCGGGGACAATGAGCAGTTCTTC. Its protein product is CASSLTSGDNEQFF. The gene calls are TRBV6-5 and TRBJ2-1; TRBD2 matches 10 bases. The germline gives CDR1 MNHEY, CDR2 SVGAGI. The CDR3 totals 14 residues. Germline trimming cut 6 bases from V and 5 bases from J; bases unmatched to any gene: 4.

V usage is TRBV27 and J usage is TRBJ2-3; D remains ambiguous. This CDR3 comprises 11 residues. Germline assignment: CDR1 MNHEY and CDR2 SMNVEV (reference sequence). The V end lost 6 bases, the J end lost 2 bases, and 3 bases lay between the germline ends. The CDR3 sequence: CASRLTDTQYF. The CDR3 coding sequence is TGTGCCAGCAGACTCACAGATACGCAGTATTTT.

This clone was seen just once. The chain joins TRBV7-9 to TRBJ2-7; D possibly corresponds to TRBD1 (5 bases). CDR3 length equals 15 residues. V lost 1 base to trimming and J lost 2 bases, with 12 bases between them. Germline loops: CDR1 SEHNR, CDR2 FQNEAQ (reference sequence). The DNA of the CDR3 is TGTGCCAGCAGCTTAGGGTCGGCAGGGACCTACGAGCAGTACTTC. Translating gives CASSLGSAGTYEQYF.

The chain is built from TRBV10-3 and TRBJ2-2, with 7 bases fitting TRBD1. This CDR3 region has 15 residues. The V and J ends lost 8 bases and 2 bases, in that order; junction bases with no gene match: 8. Germline V gene sequence: CDR1 ENHRY, CDR2 SYGVKD. For the CDR3, the DNA is TGTGCCATCCAAAACAGGGGACCCAACACCGGGGAGCTGTTTTTT. This encodes CAIQNRGPNTGELFF.

This chain links TRBV28 with TRBJ2-4; D perhaps matches TRBD2 (5 bases). The V end was cut by 5 bases, the J end by 1 base, with 12 bases between. The CDR3 sequence is 15 residues long. Germline CDR1 reads MDHEN; CDR2 reads SYDVKM. CDR3 sequence: CASSPRTSAKNIQYF. CDR3 DNA sequence: TGTGCCAGCAGTCCGAGGACTTCGGCCAAAAACATTCAGTACTTC.

This clone came up once. The V and J genes are TRBV30 and TRBJ2-7; 10 bases fit TRBD1. Germline CDR1 and CDR2: GTSNPN and SVGIG (reference sequence). This CDR3 is 14 amino acids long. Losses at the gene ends were 4 bases for V and 8 bases for J; bases not matched to a gene: 11. Here the CDR3 DNA reads TGTGCCTGGACCCCCGGGACAGGGGCCCCAAAGCAGTACTTC. This sequence encodes CAWTPGTGAPKQYF.

CDR3 nucleotide sequence: TGTGCCAGCAGCTTAGCGGTGGAGGGGAACACCGGGGAGCTGTTTTTT. Encoded protein: CASSLAVEGNTGELFF. This chain connects TRBV7-2 to TRBJ2-2; D is possibly TRBD2 (6 bases). CDR3 size: 16 residues. V lost 0 bases, J lost 1 base, and 9 bases lay in between. The germline gives CDR1 SGHTA, CDR2 FQGNSA.

The chain employs TRBV7-9 and TRBJ2-7; a possible D gene is TRBD1 (6 bases). Trimming stripped 3 bases from V and 5 bases from J, with 8 bases between. The CDR3 runs 12 residues. Germline V lookup: CDR1 SEHNR, CDR2 FQNEAQ (reference sequence). The CDR3 reads CASSLRQDEQYF. As DNA, the CDR3 is TGTGCCAGCAGCTTGAGACAGGACGAGCAGTACTTC.